The clone carrying this T cell receptor beta chain was recorded many times. Its specificity is not known. At one boundary the junction diverges from the germline segment, which might be a read error. The source of the sample is a study of identical twins. This CDR3 is built from 19 residues. Germline lookup yields CDR1 MNHNS and CDR2 SASEGT. Study-wide results and caveats: Excess sharing between twins was weaker in beta out-of-frame sequences.

Via MiXCR, TCRdb re-called the 5' RACE reads, giving one row per CDR3 protein. This table holds about 720,000 distinct CDR3 sequences, 8.5% to 9.5% found once. This sample also belongs to another study, concerning yellow fever vaccine responses in identical twins.

The V gene is TRBV6-1, the J gene TRBJ2-1; 16 bases match TRBD2. The specimen sequenced was PBMCs. This sequence was found in a woman aged 18-30 years in good health. The CDR3 bases are TGTGCCAGCAGGGAAGGGACTAGCGGGAGGGCGGGACCCTACAATGAGCAGTTCTTC. It codes for CASREGTSGRAGPYNEQFF.